The rows below give T cell receptor beta chains drawn from one sample of a study of blood T cell repertoires in COVID-19. Assay: immunoSEQ multiplex PCR; the TCRdb copy retains only in-frame clones and omits some. This sample yields approximately 190,000 clones, of which 83% are seen a single time; roughly 6.1% belongs to the top ten. The sample comprised peripheral blood. The receptors here all came from a woman aged 40-49 years with acute or convalescent COVID-19. The CDR3 runs from the conserved cysteine through the conserved F or W. The D gene is left open where the match is weak. Clone size is not always given. Where it is, it says once, few, many or a class for expanded clones.

>-|TRBJ2-1|TRBV19|-
TGTGCCAGTAGTCCCCGGGTTGGGGGGTACGGAGGCAATGAGCAGTTCTTC
CASSPRVGGYGGNEQFF
>once|TRBJ1-5|TRBV30|-
TGTGCCTGGAGTGAGAGCGGACAGCCCCAGCATTTT
CAWSESGQPQHF
>medium-sized|TRBJ2-3|TRBV6-4|TRBD2
TGTGCCAGCAGTGCCGGGACTAGCGGCACAGATACGCAGTATTTT
CASSAGTSGTDTQYF
>few|TRBJ2-1|TRBV12-3/TRBV12-4|-
TGTGCCAGCGGCAGGGGGCAGTTCTTC
CASGRGQFF
>-|TRBJ2-7|TRBV28|-
TGTGCCAGCAAGCCACTAGTTACCTCCTACGAGCAGTACTTC
CASKPLVTSYEQYF
>-|TRBJ2-2|TRBV5-1|TRBD1
TGCGCCAGCAGCTTAGGGACAGGGATTTCCGGGGAGCTGTTTTTT
CASSLGTGISGELFF
>-|TRBJ1-1|TRBV4-1|-
TGCGCCAGCAGCCTCGAATTCCCGGGACACGGAGCTTTCTTT
CASSLEFPGHGAFF
>-|TRBJ2-3|TRBV12-3/TRBV12-4|-
TGTGCCAGCAGTAGGGGGGGAATAGATACGCAGTATTTT
CASSRGGIDTQYF
>once|TRBJ2-7|TRBV14|-
TGTGCCAGCAGCCAAGGCGCGGCGCAGTACTTC
CASSQGAAQYF
>-|TRBJ2-7|TRBV5-1|-
TGCGCCAGCAGCCCTGCCTACGAGCAGTACTTC
CASSPAYEQYF
>-|TRBJ1-5|TRBV30|-
TGTGCCTGGAGTGGAGATAGCAGGGATCAGCCCCAGCATTTT
CAWSGDSRDQPQHF
>-|TRBJ2-5|TRBV3-1/TRBV3-2|TRBD2
TGTGCCAGCAGCCACCTCACTAGCGGCGGAGAGACCCAGTACTTC
CASSHLTSGGETQYF
>-|TRBJ2-7|TRBV20-1|TRBD1
TGCAGTGCTAGTAGGCGAGGGGGCCAGGAGCAGTACTTC
CSASRRGGQEQYF
>few|TRBJ1-6|TRBV6-4|TRBD1
TGTGCCAGCAGTGAGGGACAGGGTAATTCACCCCTCCACTTT
CASSEGQGNSPLHF
>-|TRBJ2-3|TRBV11-2|TRBD1
TGTGCCAGCAGCTTGGACAGGGTGACAGATACGCAGTATTTT
CASSLDRVTDTQYF
>few|TRBJ1-5|TRBV19|-
TGTGCGGGGGGTTACAATCAGCCCCAGCATTTT
CAGGYNQPQHF
>-|TRBJ1-6|TRBV10-3|TRBD1
TGTGCCATCAGTGGACAGGGTTATAATTCACCCCTCCACTTT
CAISGQGYNSPLHF
>-|TRBJ1-2|TRBV10-3|-
TGTGCCGCACTGAGTGACAGCAACTTCTATGGCTACACCTTC
CAALSDSNFYGYTF
>-|TRBJ2-3|TRBV11-2|-
TGTGCCAGCAGCTTAAACGAGCGAGTTAGGCAGTATTTT
CASSLNERVRQYF
>-|TRBJ1-2|TRBV27|TRBD1
TGTGCCAGCAGTCCTGGGACAGGGTGGATGGATGGCTACACCTTC
CASSPGTGWMDGYTF
>-|TRBJ1-6|TRBV7-2|-
TGTGCCAGCAGAAACCTGGATGGGGCTAATTCACCCCTCCACTTT
CASRNLDGANSPLHF
>-|TRBJ2-3|TRBV5-1|-
TGCGCCAGCAGCCAAGCCCCGCTAGCCGGGCCAGATACGCAGTATTTT
CASSQAPLAGPDTQYF
>-|TRBJ2-1|TRBV2|TRBD1
TGTGCCAGCAGTCGTGGCCTAGCAGGGGCCCGGCAAAAGGGGGCATTAATCGATGAGCAGTTCTTC
CASSRGLAGARQKGALIDEQFF
>-|TRBJ1-5|TRBV6-1|TRBD1
TGTGCCAGCAGTGAAACGGGACAGGGTCTTAATCAGCCCCAGCATTTT
CASSETGQGLNQPQHF
>-|TRBJ2-7|TRBV6-5|-
TGTGCCAGCAGCCAGGGACTTTACTACGAGCAGTACTTC
CASSQGLYYEQYF
>once|TRBJ1-5|TRBV2|TRBD1
TGTGCCAGCAGCCCCGACAGGGGGTATATGGCCCAGCATTTT
CASSPDRGYMAQHF
>-|TRBJ2-7|TRBV11-3|-
TGTGCCAGCAGCTTTGGAATGAGGGTACCCTACGAGCAGTACTTC
CASSFGMRVPYEQYF
>-|TRBJ2-3|TRBV3-1/TRBV3-2|-
TGTGCCAGCAGCCGGGGGGGGCCTTGGGATACGCAGTATTTT
CASSRGGPWDTQYF
>-|TRBJ2-5|TRBV30|TRBD1
TGTGCCTGGAGTGGAGGGGGCGGTTTGGAGACCCAGTACTTC
CAWSGGGGLETQYF
>few|TRBJ1-2|TRBV28|-
TGTGCCAGCAACGGGGGAAACATCTATGGCTACACCTTC
CASNGGNIYGYTF
>-|TRBJ2-3|TRBV11-2|TRBD2
TGTGCCAGCAGCAAACCTAGCGGGGGCACGCAGTATTTT
CASSKPSGGTQYF
>-|TRBJ2-1|TRBV7-9|TRBD2
TGTGCCAGCAGCTTAGCACTAGCGGCCACCTCCTACAATGAGCAGTTCTTC
CASSLALAATSYNEQFF
>once|TRBJ2-1|TRBV7-9|-
TGTGCCAGCAGCTTAGGAGATTCCCGCAATGAGCAGTTCTTC
CASSLGDSRNEQFF
>-|TRBJ2-5|TRBV24-1|TRBD1
TGTGCCACCAGTGATTTTGACCGGGACAGAGGAGAGACCCAGTACTTC
CATSDFDRDRGETQYF
>-|TRBJ1-2|TRBV5-1|TRBD1
TGCGCCAGCAGCTTGGACGGGACAGGGTATGGCTACACCTTC
CASSLDGTGYGYTF
>-|TRBJ2-7|TRBV3-1/TRBV3-2|-
TGTGCCAGCAGCCAGGATTCCCAGGGGCACGAGCAGTACTTC
CASSQDSQGHEQYF
>once|TRBJ1-1|TRBV28|-
TGTGCCAGCAGTCGCCCCGTCGGTAACACTGAAGCTTTCTTT
CASSRPVGNTEAFF
>-|TRBJ2-1|TRBV24-1|TRBD1
TGTGCCACCTCGAACCACCACAGGGGTGGGCATGAGCAGTTCTTC
CATSNHHRGGHEQFF
>-|TRBJ1-2|TRBV20-1|-
TGCAGTGCTAGTCCTGACTATGGCTACACCTTC
CSASPDYGYTF
>few|TRBJ2-2|TRBV9|-
TGTGCCAGCAGCTTCGACTCCGGGACTGGGACCGGGGAGCTGTTTTTT
CASSFDSGTGTGELFF
>-|TRBJ1-1|TRBV7-6|-
TGTGCCAGCAGCTTAGCACTGGGACAGAACACTGAAGCTTTCTTT
CASSLALGQNTEAFF